Described below is a single T cell receptor beta chain sequence and its context. Its target antigen remains unknown. No base quality information exists; no much larger clone differs at one position. Blood samples for TCR beta sequencing were given by related transplant donors. Nuclei Lysis Solution was used to extract genomic DNA from fresh or cryopreserved unfractionated peripheral blood mononuclear cells. From its cysteine to its phenylalanine, the CDR3 spans 13 amino acids. The DNA shown is the 39-base CDR3, in frame from base 1. The CDR1 and CDR2 encoded by the germline V gene are MNHEY and SVGAGI. V was cut back by 6 bases and J by 6 bases, leaving a gap of 9 bases between them. The sample comes from a study of T cell clonotyping in hematopoietic cell transplantation (dated by TCRdb to the early 2020s). For the study in its entirety: The study collected around 130 blood samples from 35 consecutive transplant recipients and their related donors. Recruitment of patients ran from late 2015 to early 2017, and follow-up continued until late 2020 or until death.

The immunoSEQ assay, a bias-controlled multiplex PCR with V- and J-specific primers, was used to amplify TCR beta CDR3 regions from genomic DNA. A proprietary barcode and Illumina adapter sequences were added to the CDR3 amplicons in a second PCR step. An Illumina MiSeq instrument was used for sequencing of the CDR3 libraries. Per the original workflow: Export and quality control were handled in immunoSEQ Analyzer 3.0, while downstream analyses relied on R Bioconductor and Immunarch. Only productive rearrangements in the normalized downsampled data set were used to calculate repertoire metrics. Pathologically expanded clonotypes were defined as those larger than 5 templates in the normalized cohort. The Inverse Simpson Index served as the measure of repertoire diversity. CMV-specificity analyses were carried out on the non-normalized data set to capture all clonotypes. Drawn from immuneACCESS, this table holds only the in-frame rearrangements with V and J called that TCRdb kept. Clones are partly lost; checked studies trace under half to an unresolved V gene and leave the rest unexplained. For V, J and clone size, that table is used; D and trimming come from the DNA. The sample data list 15,000 to 25,000 clones, and more than 60% of these were observed just once. The top ten clonotypes cover over 12% of the sample.

On the study overall, not on this receptor specifically: Inverse Simpson Index values from donors and from recipients before transplant predicted broader TCR repertoire diversity after transplant. Only a small fraction of recipient repertoires overlapped donor repertoires, with over 97% appearing de novo at the given depth. The sample size was limited, and because cells were not sorted, the contributions of CD4 and CD8 repertoires could not be separated. A decrease in recipient TCR diversity was observed after transplant, and a progressive increase in pathologically expanded clonotypes was seen from day 30 to day 180.

The sequenced sample consisted of peripheral blood mononuclear cells. This clonotype was sampled from a man between 60 and 75 years old in good health. Some clones in this sample may be carry-over from other donors' samples. The V and J genes are TRBV6-5 and TRBJ1-6; the D gene cannot be resolved reliably. The CDR3 has the sequence CASSNAVNSPLHF. The DNA reads TGTGCCAGCAGCAACGCGGTTAATTCACCCCTCCACTTT.